Below, 12 T cell receptor beta chains from the same sample are listed, as sequenced in a study of T cells in tuberculosis. Profiled with immunoSEQ multiplex PCR; TCRdb holds only in-frame clones, not every one. The sample carries approximately 88,000 clones, roughly 90% recorded once. After thawing and overnight rest, PBMC were stained with GMM-loaded CD1B tetramer, viability dye and anti-CD3 for sorting. The CD1B tetramers carried C32 glucose monomycolate purified from Rhodococcus equi. The specimen sequenced was CD1b-GMM tetramer-negative cells sorted from PBMCs. The receptors originated from an adult woman with latent tuberculosis.

The J gene is TRBJ1-1, the V gene TRBV15; 9 bases map to TRBD1. Germline V gives CDR1 LNHNV, CDR2 YYDKDF (reference sequence). This CDR3 has 14 amino acids. V shed 4 bases and J 7 bases; nucleotides not matched to a gene: 7. CDR3 nucleotide sequence: TGTGCCACCAGCATAACCTTGGACAGGGGTGAAGCTTTCTTT. Translated, it gives CATSITLDRGEAFF.

The V call is TRBV11-3, the J call TRBJ2-7; the D is unclear. Germline V gives CDR1 SGHNT, CDR2 YENEEA. This CDR3 comprises 12 residues. The V and J ends lost 4 bases and 2 bases respectively, with 6 bases between them. The CDR3 sequence is CASSSKTYEQYF. Here the CDR3 DNA reads TGTGCCAGCAGCTCAAAAACCTACGAGCAGTACTTC.

The CDR3 DNA sequence: TGTGTCAGAAGCTCCAAGAGGGGGTGGGGGATGAACACTGAAGCTTTCTTT. Amino acids: CVRSSKRGWGMNTEAFF. The chain carries TRBV7-5 and TRBJ1-1; the table gives TRBD1 as D, unverified against the DNA. TRBV7-5 has pseudogene status. The CDR3 runs 17 residues.

A word on this clone: Other nucleotide sequences in the sample specify the same CDR3. The chain recombines TRBV5-1 with TRBJ1-1; 7 bases fit TRBD1. Germline V gene lookup returns CDR1 SGHRS and CDR2 YFSETQ. V was clipped by 4 bases and J by 6 bases; unmatched bases: 3. CDR3 length: 12 amino acids. The CDR3 bases are TGCGCCAGCAGCCCCACAGGGGCTGAAGCTTTCTTT. Amino acids: CASSPTGAEAFF.

This chain uses TRBV28 with TRBJ1-2; 8 nucleotides agree with TRBD1. This CDR3 is built from 17 residues. V lost 3 bases, J lost 0 bases, and 9 bases stayed unmatched. Germline CDR1 is MDHEN and CDR2 is SYDVKM. The CDR3 nucleotides read TGTGCCAGCAGTTTTCTCCAGGGGGCGGTAACTAACTATGGCTACACCTTC. Residues: CASSFLQGAVTNYGYTF.

The chain uses TRBV10-1 and TRBJ2-1; maybe TRBD2 (6 bases). Trimming stripped 2 bases from V and 3 bases from J, with 11 bases between. The CDR3 has 15 residues. Germline V gene lookup returns CDR1 WNHNN and CDR2 SYGVQD (reference sequence). CDR3 sequence: CASSEGGINYNEQFF. CDR3 in DNA: TGCGCCAGCAGTGAGGGAGGGATTAACTACAATGAGCAGTTCTTC.

Worth noting for this clone: An end of the junction does not agree with germline; a read error may underlie this. The V call is TRBV7-7, the J call TRBJ2-7; D is possibly TRBD1 (5 bases). The CDR3 sequence is 13 residues long. Germline CDR1 is SSHAT and CDR2 is FNYEAQ (reference sequence). CDR3 region: CASSRDSSYEQYF. The CDR3 DNA reads as TGTGCTAGCAGCCGAGACAGCTCCTACGAGCAGTACTTC.

This chain connects TRBV5-1 to TRBJ2-1; perhaps TRBD2 as D (5 bases). The CDR3 contains 15 residues. V gave up 0 bases and J gave up 0 bases, with 7 bases separating them. CDR1 SGHRS and CDR2 YFSETQ come from the germline V gene. The CDR3 region has the DNA TGCGCCAGCAGCTTGGTTCGGGGCTCCTACAATGAGCAGTTCTTC. Protein: CASSLVRGSYNEQFF. The full variable domain, with the rest looked up from reference TRBV5-1 and TRBJ2-1, is KAGVTQTPRYLIKTRGQQVTLSCSPISGHRSVSWYQQTPGQGLQFLFEYFSETQRNKGNFPGRFSGRQFSNSRSEMNVSTLELGDSALYLCASSLVRGSYNEQFFGPGTRLTVL.

CDR3 nucleotide sequence: TGTGCCAGCAGCTTATCCCCGGACAGCTATGGCTACACCTTC. This gives the protein CASSLSPDSYGYTF. J is TRBJ1-2 and V is TRBV7-2; D possibly corresponds to TRBD1 (6 bases). V was cut by 2 bases and J by 4 bases, with 11 bases left in between. Germline-derived CDR1 and CDR2 are SGHTA and FQGNSA. This CDR3 is built from 14 residues.

Only a few counts were recorded for this clone. The chain links TRBV28 to TRBJ2-7; D is perhaps TRBD1 (5 bases). Trimming removed 3 bases at V and 5 bases at J, with 17 bases between. The length of the CDR3 is 15 residues. Germline V CDR1 and CDR2: MDHEN, SYDVKM. DNA of the CDR3: TGTGCCAGCAGTTTCAGACGGACATCTACTGACGAGCAGTACGTC. Protein product: CASSFRRTSTDEQYV.

V gene TRBV14 combines with J gene TRBJ2-7; D perhaps matches TRBD2 (6 bases). The ends were cut back, 3 bases at V and 6 bases at J, with 21 bases in the middle. CDR3 length: 16 residues. Germline-derived CDR1 and CDR2 are SGHDN and FVKESK. CDR3: CASSHWGMGGRTEQYF. As DNA, the CDR3 is TGTGCCAGCAGCCACTGGGGGATGGGGGGAAGAACCGAGCAGTACTTC.

The chain employs TRBV9 and TRBJ2-6; tentatively, D is TRBD1 (5 bases). The CDR3 is 14 residues long. From germline, CDR1 is SGDLS and CDR2 YYNGEE. V lost 6 bases, J lost 2 bases, and 9 bases lay in between. CDR3 loop: CASNRRAGANVLTF. Written as DNA, the CDR3 is TGTGCCAGCAACCGCAGGGCTGGGGCCAACGTCCTGACTTTC. The entire variable domain, with the rest obtained from reference TRBV9 and TRBJ2-6, is as follows: DSGVTQTPKHLITATGQRVTLRCSPRSGDLSVYWYQQSLDQGLQFLIQYYNGEERAKGNILERFSAQQFPDLHSELNLSSLELGDSALYFCASNRRAGANVLTFGAGSRLTVL.